The clone carrying this T cell receptor beta chain was observed a few times. This sample was taken from a study of OX40 agonist ivuxolimab in advanced cancers. The CDR3 extends over 17 amino acids. Trimming removed 0 bases from V and 0 bases from J, with 12 bases in between. Germline loops: CDR1 LNHNV, CDR2 YYDKDF (reference sequence). TCRdb's copy holds only in-frame clones and misses some; the assay was immunoSEQ multiplex PCR. The table lists under 12,000 clones, about nine tenths of them singletons, with under 30% in the top ten. The sample was CD4+ or CD8+ T cells sorted from blood, taken in a trial of the OX40 agonist ivuxolimab. The J gene is TRBJ1-3, the V gene TRBV15; D not resolved. This TCR was sampled from an adult with an advanced solid tumor such as melanoma, head and neck, liver or kidney cancer. Here the CDR3 reads CATSREYSAYSGNTIYF. The DNA of the CDR3 is TGTGCCACCAGCAGAGAGTACTCGGCGTACTCTGGAAACACCATATATTTT.